The 15 T cell receptor beta chains presented below share a single source sample, sequenced in a study of CD8 T cells in ankylosing spondylitis. Study results and limitations: A motif of under ten highly homologous TCR beta variants was seen as apparently characteristic of ankylosing spondylitis blood.

TCRdb re-called the 5' RACE reads through MiXCR, storing one row per CDR3 protein. The table has over 200,000 distinct CDR3 sequences, about a sixth seen once. No antigen has been assigned to these receptors. Sequencing input: blood, either unsorted or a sorted T cell fraction (not recorded which). All receptors derive from a male donor with ankylosing spondylitis.

This clonotype was observed at least ten times. V is TRBV5-1 and J is TRBJ2-3, with D possibly being TRBD1 or TRBD2 (5 bases each). The CDR3 spans 15 residues. CDR1 SGHRS and CDR2 YFSETQ come from the germline V gene. V gave up 5 bases and J gave up 6 bases, with 19 bases separating them. CDR3 nucleotide sequence: TGCGCCAGCAGGCCTGCCGGGGAATACAGGGATACGCAGTATTTT. Translated: CASRPAGEYRDTQYF.

This clonotype was seen only a few times. This sequence joins TRBV27 and TRBJ2-3, with D possibly matching TRBD2 (5 bases). Germline lookup yields CDR1 MNHEY and CDR2 SMNVEV (reference sequence). The CDR3 has 16 amino acids. Trimming shortened V by 6 bases and J by 0 bases, and 16 bases separated the two germline ends. The CDR3 loop reads CASSEDWESSTDTQYF. CDR3 in DNA: TGTGCCAGCAGCGAAGACTGGGAGTCTAGCACAGATACGCAGTATTTT.

This clonotype was counted only a few times. This chain connects TRBV3-1 to TRBJ2-1; D not resolved. The length of the CDR3 is 14 residues. Trimming cost V 0 bases and J 3 bases, with 6 bases left between them. The germline CDR1 and CDR2 sequences are LGHDT and YNNKEL (reference sequence). The CDR3 protein is CASSQDPGYNEQFF. The CDR3 region has the DNA TGTGCCAGCAGCCAAGATCCAGGCTACAATGAGCAGTTCTTC.

This clonotype was detected many times. This chain links TRBV27 with TRBJ2-1; D remains unclear. The CDR3 is 13 amino acids. Germline V gene lookup returns CDR1 MNHEY and CDR2 SMNVEV (reference sequence). Deletions cut 3 bases from V and 5 bases from J, with 8 bases between. In DNA, the CDR3 is TGTGCCAGCAGTTTCGGACCGGACAATGAGCAGTTCTTC. This encodes CASSFGPDNEQFF.

This clonotype was seen many times. The V and J genes are TRBV29-1 and TRBJ2-7; no clear D. This CDR3 contains 13 residues. V shed 4 bases and J shed 1 base, with 11 bases lying between them. CDR1 SQVTM and CDR2 ANQGSEA come from the germline V gene. In nucleotides, the CDR3 is TGCAGCGTTGTGGCGGACCCTTCCTACGAGCAGTACTTC. Protein sequence: CSVVADPSYEQYF.

This clonotype was seen a handful of times. The chain links TRBV28 to TRBJ2-3, with TRBD2 matching 7 bases. The CDR3 covers 15 residues. V shed 6 bases, J shed 2 bases, and the junction held 8 bases outside the gene matches. The germline V gene has CDR1 MDHEN and CDR2 SYDVKM. The CDR3 sequence: CASRPSGIATDTQYF. The CDR3, as DNA: TGTGCCAGCAGACCGAGCGGGATCGCCACAGATACGCAGTATTTT.

At least ten counts were recorded for this clonotype. V usage is TRBV27 and J usage is TRBJ2-7; tentatively, D is TRBD1 (6 bases). The V gene lost 6 bases and the J gene lost 6 bases, with 18 bases spanning the gap. This CDR3 contains 14 residues. CDR1 and CDR2 from the germline V gene are MNHEY and SMNVEV (reference sequence). The CDR3 reads CASSPSQGRFEQYF. CDR3 DNA sequence: TGTGCCAGCAGCCCTTCACAGGGAAGGTTCGAGCAGTACTTC.

A few counts support this clonotype. The rearrangement links TRBV4-3 to TRBJ2-1; TRBD2 might be the D (6 bases). Germline loops: CDR1 LGHNA, CDR2 YSLEER. Trimming took off 1 base at V and 5 bases at J, with 21 bases between the two ends. The CDR3 totals 18 residues. CDR3 sequence reads: CASSQVLNGLSFNNEQFF. The CDR3 bases are TGCGCCAGCAGCCAAGTCCTGAACGGACTATCCTTCAACAATGAGCAGTTCTTC.

V gene TRBV7-9 combines with J gene TRBJ2-5, with 9 bases identical to TRBD2. Germline V CDR1 and CDR2: SEHNR, FQNEAQ (reference sequence). J lost 5 bases, V lost 5 bases, and 6 bases had no gene match. This CDR3 has 14 amino acids. The CDR3 nucleotides read TGTGCCAGCAGCCTCCCCAGCGGGGGGGAGACCCAGTACTTC. It specifies CASSLPSGGETQYF.

The CDR3 region has the DNA TGTGCCAGCAGTTTTCTTCTGGGACAGGTCACCCCAGGTAGCAATCAGCCCCAGCATTTT. Translated: CASSFLLGQVTPGSNQPQHF. The chain combines TRBV28 with TRBJ1-5, with TRBD1 identical over 8 bases. V lost 3 bases to trimming and J lost 0 bases; unmatched junction nucleotides: 16. CDR3 length: 20 amino acids. The germline CDR1 and CDR2 sequences are MDHEN and SYDVKM.

This clonotype showed up just a few times. V gene TRBV3-1 combines with J gene TRBJ2-3; possibly TRBD1 for D (5 bases). Trimming left V 0 bases short and J 4 bases short, with 14 bases between. The germline gives CDR1 LGHDT, CDR2 YNNKEL (reference sequence). CDR3 size: 16 residues. The DNA of the CDR3 is TGTGCCAGCAGCCAAGATTTCGGACATAGCTCAGATACGCAGTATTTT. Its protein is CASSQDFGHSSDTQYF.

The V and J genes are TRBV6-1 and TRBJ2-3; possible D gene TRBD2, 6 bases. The CDR3 spans 15 residues. V shed 2 bases and J shed 1 base, with 10 bases lying between them. Germline V lookup: CDR1 MNHNS, CDR2 SASEGT. CDR3 in DNA: TGTGCCAGCAGTGAAACGACGGGGGGCACAGATACGCAGTATTTT. This translates into CASSETTGGTDTQYF.

The rearrangement uses TRBV5-5 and TRBJ2-1; 10 nucleotides match TRBD1. After removal of 4 bases from V and 7 bases from J, the junction contained 5 bases not matched to a gene. Germline V lookup: CDR1 SGHKS, CDR2 YYEKEE (reference sequence). The CDR3 spans 14 residues. In DNA, the CDR3 is TGTGCCAGCAGCAACCCGGGACAGGGGAATGAGCAGTTCTTC. It yields the protein CASSNPGQGNEQFF.

J is TRBJ2-7 and V is TRBV20-1, with 10 bases lining up with TRBD1. V gave up 4 bases and J gave up 1 base; unmatched junction bases: 7. The CDR3 contains 15 residues. The germline V gene has CDR1 DFQATT and CDR2 SNEGSKA (reference sequence). The CDR3 coding sequence is TGCAGTGCTAATGGGGGACAGGGGTTTTCCTACGAGCAGTACTTC. Translation: CSANGGQGFSYEQYF.

The rearrangement uses TRBV4-1 and TRBJ2-7, with 10 positions matching TRBD1. Per the germline V gene, CDR1 is MGHRA and CDR2 is YSYEKL. The CDR3 sequence is 15 residues long. Trimming cost V 0 bases and J 7 bases; bases outside gene matches: 6. CDR3 amino acids: CASSQETGGSWEQYF. The CDR3 nucleotides read TGCGCCAGCAGCCAAGAGACAGGGGGCTCATGGGAGCAGTACTTC.